A single sample gave rise to the 9 T cell receptor beta chains below, sequenced in a study of T cell responses to AZD1222 COVID-19 vaccine. The method was immunoSEQ multiplex PCR; TCRdb's version includes in-frame clones alone and lacks a portion of them. The sample records 160,000 or so clones, around 86% being singletons. This material consisted of peripheral blood, taken 28 days after the second AZD1222 dose. These receptors came from an adult who received the AZD1222 COVID-19 vaccine.

This chain uses TRBV19 with TRBJ1-4; D call uncertain. The CDR3 covers 14 residues. CDR1 and CDR2 from the germline V gene are LNHDA and SQIVND (reference sequence). The ends were cut back, 7 bases at V and 7 bases at J, with 16 bases in the middle. This chain's CDR3 is CASTPLASTEKLFF. The CDR3 DNA is TGTGCCAGTACCCCGTTGGCCAGCACTGAAAAACTGTTTTTT.

In this sample, this clone turned up a few times. The chain recombines TRBV27 with TRBJ2-1; 9 positions match TRBD2. CDR1 MNHEY and CDR2 SMNVEV come from the germline V gene (reference sequence). This CDR3 is built from 15 residues. Unmatched junction bases numbered 11, after V lost 10 bases and J lost 4 bases. CDR3 in amino acids: CATAEGLAVYNEQFF. The CDR3 DNA reads TGTGCCACCGCGGAGGGACTAGCAGTTTACAATGAGCAGTTCTTC.

The CDR3 sequence is CASSSTGGTNEKLFF. CDR3 bases: TGTGCCAGCAGTTCGACAGGGGGTACTAATGAAAAACTGTTTTTT. The V call is TRBV6-6, the J call TRBJ1-4, with 9 bases lining up with TRBD1. In germline, CDR1 is MNHNY, CDR2 SVGAGI (reference sequence). The CDR3 runs to 15 residues. Trimming cost V 4 bases and J 2 bases; bases outside gene matches: 2.

This chain joins TRBV4-3 and TRBJ2-7, with D hard to call. The V gene's germline CDR1 is LGHNA and CDR2 YSLEER. Deletions cut 0 bases from V and 1 base from J, with 10 bases between. This CDR3 is built from 15 residues. CDR3 amino acids: CASSQDLLSSYEQYF. CDR3 DNA: TGCGCCAGCAGCCAAGATCTCCTCTCGTCCTACGAGCAGTACTTC.

This clone was counted once. CDR3 sequence reads: CASSLVSPGTGELFF. The CDR3 DNA reads as TGTGCCAGCAGCTTGGTTAGCCCGGGTACCGGGGAGCTGTTTTTT. This rearrangement joins TRBV5-4 to TRBJ2-2; D is ambiguous. Trimming removed 0 bases from V and 5 bases from J, with 11 bases in between. Germline CDR1 reads SGHNT; CDR2 reads YYREEE (reference sequence). The CDR3 runs 15 residues.

V is TRBV29-1 and J is TRBJ1-1, with D tentatively TRBD1 (5 bases). Trimming shortened V by 3 bases and J by 1 base, and 9 bases separated the two germline ends. Germline V gene data show CDR1 as SQVTM and CDR2 as ANQGSEA. This CDR3 spans 13 amino acids. The chain's CDR3 is CSVEGRANTEAFF. The DNA for the CDR3 is TGCAGCGTTGAGGGCAGGGCGAACACTGAAGCTTTCTTT. The entire variable domain, with the rest obtained from reference TRBV29-1 and TRBJ1-1, is as follows: SAVISQKPSRDICQRGTSLTIQCQVDSQVTMMFWYRQQPGQSLTLIATANQGSEATYESGFVIDKFPISRPNLTFSTLTVSNMSPEDSSIYLCSVEGRANTEAFFGQGTRLTVV.

This clone has a single count. J is TRBJ1-2 and V is TRBV9, with 8 bases fitting TRBD1. The CDR3 is made up of 16 amino acids. The V segment lost 0 bases and the J segment 2 bases; nucleotides outside the gene matches: 6. From germline, CDR1 is SGDLS and CDR2 YYNGEE. The CDR3: CASSVDVGTGNYGYTF. CDR3 coding DNA: TGTGCCAGCAGCGTAGATGTCGGGACAGGAAACTATGGCTACACCTTC.

This chain links TRBV10-1 with TRBJ1-5, with a tentative D call TRBD1 (5 bases). The V and J ends lost 3 bases and 3 bases respectively, with 18 bases between them. Per the germline V gene, CDR1 is WNHNN and CDR2 is SYGVQD (reference sequence). This CDR3 comprises 17 residues. The CDR3 coding sequence is TGCGCCAGCAGTGATTCGACAAGGGGCATCCTCAATCAGCCCCAGCATTTT. Its translation is CASSDSTRGILNQPQHF.

This clone was seen once. V gene TRBV3-1 (or the pseudogene TRBV3-2) combines with J gene TRBJ1-4, with 8 bases matching TRBD1. Germline-derived CDR1 and CDR2 are LGHDT and YNNKEL (reference sequence). Germline trimming cut 5 bases from V and 7 bases from J; bases unmatched to any gene: 9. The CDR3 is made up of 15 amino acids. The CDR3 nucleotides are TGTGCCAGCAGCTATTCGCAGGGGGCCAGTGAAAAACTGTTTTTT. It translates to CASSYSQGASEKLFF.